This entry lists 29 T cell receptor beta chains sequenced from one sample in a study of Ad26.COV2.S vaccination and SARS-CoV-2 variants. The method was immunoSEQ multiplex PCR; TCRdb's version includes in-frame clones alone and lacks a portion of them. The sample carries about 350,000 clones, about 85% recorded once. Indicated treatment: 19 received Ad26.COV2.S at low or high dose, single or two shots; roughly five received placebo; per-sample allocation not given. The samples were gathered on day 63 after the first injection of vaccine or placebo. Sample: peripheral blood, taken in a trial of Ad26.COV2.S vaccine versus placebo. The receptors originated from a person between 18 and 59 years old who received the Ad26.COV2.S COVID-19 vaccine or a placebo.

The V call is TRBV12-3 or TRBV12-4, the J call TRBJ1-6; D gene unclear. Trimming shortened V by 3 bases and J by 10 bases, and 7 bases separated the two germline ends. The CDR3 is 12 amino acids. CDR3: CASSFLGSPLHF. DNA of the CDR3: TGTGCCAGCAGTTTCCTGGGATCACCCCTCCACTTT.

The V call is TRBV7-9, the J call TRBJ1-2, with a weak D call TRBD1 (6 bases). Germline lookup yields CDR1 SEHNR and CDR2 FQNEAQ (reference sequence). This CDR3 has 15 residues. The ends were cut back, 1 base at V and 8 bases at J, with 17 bases in the middle. The CDR3 DNA sequence: TGTGCCAGCAGCTTAGGTACCGGGGGGCGTATCGGCTACACCTTC. Translated, it gives CASSLGTGGRIGYTF. Based on the CDR3 plus reference TRBV7-9 and TRBJ1-2, the full variable domain is DTGVSQNPRHKITKRGQNVTFRCDPISEHNRLYWYRQTLGQGPEFLTYFQNEAQLEKSRLLSDRFSAERPKGSFSTLEIQRTEQGDSAMYLCASSLGTGGRIGYTFGSGTRLTVV.

The chain links TRBV4-1 to TRBJ2-2; D perhaps matches TRBD1 (5 bases). V was trimmed by 4 bases and J by 2 bases, leaving 14 bases between them. The CDR3 has 16 amino acids. The germline gives CDR1 MGHRA, CDR2 YSYEKL. As DNA, the CDR3 is TGCGCCAGCAGCCCCCTCGGCAGGGTTAACACCGGGGAGCTGTTTTTT. This sequence encodes CASSPLGRVNTGELFF.

This chain joins TRBV27 and TRBJ1-4, with D possibly being TRBD1 (6 bases). The CDR3 has 16 amino acids. Deletions cut 4 bases from V and 0 bases from J, with 12 bases between. The germline V gene has CDR1 MNHEY and CDR2 SMNVEV (reference sequence). The CDR3 reads CASSSPAGATNEKLFF. CDR3 in DNA: TGTGCCAGCAGTTCCCCGGCAGGGGCAACTAATGAAAAACTGTTTTTT.

The J gene is TRBJ1-5, the V gene TRBV7-3, with no clear D. Trimming stripped 5 bases from V and 11 bases from J, with 22 bases between. CDR1 is SGHTA, CDR2 FQGTGA, per germline. The CDR3 length is 15 residues. The CDR3 DNA sequence: TGTGCCAGCAGCAAGCCGGGGTCTCCCCCTCAAGCCCAGCATTTT. This gives the protein CASSKPGSPPQAQHF.

The chain links TRBV7-9 to TRBJ2-1, with 9 bases lining up with TRBD2. The CDR3 contains 17 residues. Germline assignment: CDR1 SEHNR and CDR2 FQNEAQ (reference sequence). V shed 4 bases, J shed 8 bases, and the junction held 15 bases outside the gene matches. The CDR3 coding sequence is TGTGCCAGCAGCTATTTTTCGGGCAGCGGGGGGCAGTATGAGCAGTTCTTC. This encodes CASSYFSGSGGQYEQFF.

This chain connects TRBV7-3 to TRBJ2-7; 8 positions match TRBD1. Per germline, CDR1 SGHTA and CDR2 FQGTGA. V shed 3 bases and J 2 bases; nucleotides not matched to a gene: 3. The CDR3 consists of 14 residues. CDR3: CASSFGTGAYEQYF. CDR3 DNA sequence: TGTGCCAGCAGCTTCGGGACAGGAGCCTACGAGCAGTACTTC. Full variable domain (missing parts from reference TRBV7-3 and TRBJ2-7): GAGVSQTPSNKVTEKGKYVELRCDPISGHTALYWYRQSLGQGPEFLIYFQGTGAADDSGLPNDRFFAVRPEGSVSTLKIQRTERGDSAVYLCASSFGTGAYEQYFGPGTRLTVT.

This sequence joins TRBV12-5 and TRBJ2-7; D is perhaps TRBD1 (5 bases). Between the trimmed V and J ends, which lost 2 bases and 2 bases, there was a span of 7 bases. This CDR3 is 13 amino acids long. CDR1 LGHNT and CDR2 FRNRAP come from the germline V gene. The CDR3 DNA is TGTGCTAGTGGTTTGCAACAGGCCTACGAGCAGTACTTC. Its protein is CASGLQQAYEQYF.

This clone has a single count. The V gene is TRBV7-8, the J gene TRBJ2-2; the match to TRBD2 covers 7 bases. V gave up 5 bases and J gave up 7 bases; unmatched junction bases: 7. Germline V gene lookup returns CDR1 SGHVS and CDR2 FQNEAQ. The CDR3 runs to 14 residues. CDR3 coding DNA: TGTGCCAGCAGCACGGGGACTAAGTACGGGGAGCTGTTTTTT. It yields the protein CASSTGTKYGELFF.

This chain uses TRBV12-3 or TRBV12-4 with TRBJ1-5; no definite D call. Trimming removed 3 bases at V and 3 bases at J, with 6 bases between. This CDR3 is built from 13 residues. This CDR3 is CASSFSPNQPQHF. Here the CDR3 DNA reads TGTGCCAGCAGTTTTTCGCCCAATCAGCCCCAGCATTTT.

This rearrangement joins TRBV27 to TRBJ2-1; 7 nucleotides agree with TRBD2. V trimming: 3 bases; J trimming: 7 bases; junction bases outside the gene matches: 12. Germline V lookup: CDR1 MNHEY, CDR2 SMNVEV (reference sequence). The CDR3 is 16 residues long. The CDR3 spells CASSFLGGTSGNEQFF. CDR3 nucleotides: TGTGCCAGCAGTTTCCTCGGGGGGACCTCAGGAAATGAGCAGTTCTTC.

The J gene is TRBJ2-3, the V gene TRBV7-3, with D perhaps being TRBD1 or TRBD2 (5 bases each). From germline, CDR1 is SGHTA and CDR2 FQGTGA. CDR3 length: 15 amino acids. V gave up 8 bases and J gave up 6 bases, with 21 bases separating them. CDR3 in DNA: TGTGCCAGCTCTATCGGGACGGCAAATACGGATACGCAGTATTTT. It translates to CASSIGTANTDTQYF.

This rearrangement joins TRBV5-4 to TRBJ2-7, with TRBD1 as a possible D gene (6 bases). Trimming removed 0 bases at V and 3 bases at J, with 10 bases between. CDR3 length: 14 residues. From germline, CDR1 is SGHNT and CDR2 YYREEE (reference sequence). The CDR3 region is CASSLETGVYEQYF. As DNA, the CDR3 is TGTGCCAGCAGCTTGGAGACAGGCGTCTACGAGCAGTACTTC.

The chain uses TRBV2 and TRBJ1-4; D is uncertain. V lost 2 bases and J lost 6, with 10 bases in between. This CDR3 has 14 residues. Germline V gene data show CDR1 as SNHLY and CDR2 as FYNNEI. The CDR3 is CASSELSGYEKLFF. The CDR3 DNA follows: TGTGCCAGCAGTGAATTATCCGGGTATGAAAAACTGTTTTTT.

V usage is TRBV11-3 and J usage is TRBJ2-5; no reliable D call. V lost 5 bases and J 5 bases, leaving 9 bases between the germline ends. Germline V lookup: CDR1 SGHNT, CDR2 YENEEA. This CDR3 spans 12 amino acids. Here the CDR3 DNA reads TGTGCCAGCAGCCGTGGCTGGGAGACCCAGTACTTC. Its protein is CASSRGWETQYF.

This chain uses TRBV7-3 with TRBJ2-5, with 9 bases aligning to TRBD1. CDR1 is SGHTA and CDR2 is FQGTGA in the germline V gene. J gave up 2 bases and V 6 bases, and 7 bases lay outside the gene matches. The CDR3 loop spans 15 amino acids. In DNA, the CDR3 is TGTGCCAGCAGTTTTGACAGGGGGTCTCAAGAGACCCAGTACTTC. Translating it yields CASSFDRGSQETQYF.

J is TRBJ1-1 and V is TRBV13, with D perhaps matching TRBD1 (6 bases). The length of the CDR3 is 14 residues. Germline assignment: CDR1 PRHDT and CDR2 FYEKMQ (reference sequence). Trimming shortened V by 5 bases and J by 5 bases, and 15 bases separated the two germline ends. The CDR3: CASSKRGSETEAFF. In DNA, the CDR3 is TGTGCCAGCAGCAAGAGGGGGAGTGAGACTGAAGCTTTCTTT.

The chain combines TRBV30 with TRBJ1-1, with TRBD1 identical over 8 bases. The ends lost 2 bases at V and 1 base at J; junction bases unmatched: 6. In germline, CDR1 is GTSNPN, CDR2 SVGIG (reference sequence). This CDR3 comprises 15 residues. The CDR3 here is CAWSKQGGGNTEAFF. The CDR3 nucleotides are TGTGCCTGGAGTAAACAGGGGGGAGGGAACACTGAAGCTTTCTTT.

In its sample, this clone was seen a few times. The V gene is TRBV19, the J gene TRBJ1-5; TRBD1 matches at 7 bases. The length of the CDR3 is 14 residues. Germline CDR1 and CDR2: LNHDA and SQIVND (reference sequence). The junction had 4 bases not matched to a gene; V was cut back by 7 bases and J by 1 base. The DNA for the CDR3 is TGTGCCAGTATCGAACAGGGGAGCAATCAGCCCCAGCATTTT. It encodes CASIEQGSNQPQHF.

V is TRBV4-2 and J is TRBJ2-7; unclear D gene. The CDR3 spans 13 residues. Germline values: CDR1 LGHNA, CDR2 YNFKEQ. V lost 2 bases to trimming and J lost 0 bases, with 5 bases between them. The CDR3 region is CASSQTPSYEQYF. CDR3 bases: TGTGCCAGCAGCCAAACTCCCTCCTACGAGCAGTACTTC.

This rearrangement joins TRBV11-2 to TRBJ2-3; perhaps TRBD1 as D (6 bases). CDR3 length equals 16 residues. Germline V gives CDR1 SGHAT, CDR2 FQNNGV. Trimming cost V 4 bases and J 4 bases, with 18 bases left between them. CDR3 in amino acids: CASSSIIRGLADTQYF. CDR3 nucleotides: TGTGCCAGCAGCTCGATCATCAGGGGCCTCGCAGATACGCAGTATTTT. Full variable domain (outside the CDR3, taken from reference TRBV11-2 and TRBJ2-3): EAGVAQSPRYKIIEKRQSVAFWCNPISGHATLYWYQQILGQGPKLLIQFQNNGVVDDSQLPKDRFSAERLKGVDSTLKIQPAKLEDSAVYLCASSSIIRGLADTQYFGPGTRLTVL.

This chain links TRBV19 with TRBJ2-7; TRBD1 matches at 10 bases. The CDR3 totals 14 residues. The J segment lost 4 bases and the V segment lost 8 bases, leaving 8 bases of the junction unmatched. Germline assignment: CDR1 LNHDA and CDR2 SQIVND (reference sequence). The CDR3: CASSYGTGEYEQYF. CDR3 nucleotides: TGTGCCAGTTCGTATGGGACAGGGGAATACGAGCAGTACTTC. Complete variable domain (other parts from reference TRBV19 and TRBJ2-7): DGGITQSPKYLFRKEGQNVTLSCEQNLNHDAMYWYRQDPGQGLRLIYYSQIVNDFQKGDIAEGYSVSREKKESFPLTVTSAQKNPTAFYLCASSYGTGEYEQYFGPGTRLTVT.

The chain combines TRBV3-1 (or the pseudogene TRBV3-2) with TRBJ2-7; D may be TRBD1 (5 bases). The V and J ends lost 2 bases and 3 bases respectively, with 8 bases between them. Germline V CDR1 and CDR2: LGHDT, YNNKEL (reference sequence). The CDR3 length is 13 residues. The CDR3 nucleotides read TGTGCCAGCAGCCAACCAGGGCACTACGAGCAGTACTTC. Its translation is CASSQPGHYEQYF.

The chain is built from TRBV7-6 and TRBJ2-2; 9 bases line up with TRBD1. The germline V gene has CDR1 SGHVS and CDR2 FNYEAQ. V lost 3 bases to trimming and J lost 7 bases; unmatched junction nucleotides: 9. CDR3 length equals 16 residues. CDR3 amino acids: CASSLRRTGVSGELFF. The CDR3 bases are TGTGCCAGCAGCTTGAGACGGACAGGGGTGAGCGGGGAGCTGTTTTTT. The full variable domain, completed using reference TRBV7-6 and TRBJ2-2, is GAGVSQSPRYKVTKRGQDVALRCDPISGHVSLYWYRQALGQGPEFLTYFNYEAQQDKSGLPNDRFSAERPEGSISTLTIQRTEQRDSAMYRCASSLRRTGVSGELFFGEGSRLTVL.

The J gene is TRBJ2-2, the V gene TRBV7-2; D is tentatively TRBD1 or TRBD2 (5 bases each). Per germline, CDR1 SGHTA and CDR2 FQGNSA. Trimming removed 1 base at V and 6 bases at J, with 9 bases between. The CDR3 length is 14 residues. The CDR3 sequence: CASSLDLGAGELFF. CDR3 DNA sequence: TGTGCCAGCAGCTTAGATTTGGGGGCCGGGGAGCTGTTTTTT.

V and J are TRBV30 and TRBJ1-1, with a tentative D call TRBD1 (6 bases). Trimming took 5 bases from V and 3 from J, leaving 16 bases between them. This CDR3 has 14 amino acids. Germline loops: CDR1 GTSNPN, CDR2 SVGIG (reference sequence). The DNA of the CDR3 is TGTGCCTGGCTAAGGGAGGGGGTGTACACTGAAGCTTTCTTT. Translation: CAWLREGVYTEAFF.

The chain recombines TRBV4-3 with TRBJ2-1; 7 bases agree with TRBD2. The CDR3 runs 16 residues. V shed 5 bases and J 0 bases; nucleotides not matched to a gene: 7. Germline V CDR1 and CDR2: LGHNA, YSLEER. CDR3 bases: TGCGCCAGCAGCTCGGCAGCGGGGAGCTCCTACAATGAGCAGTTCTTC. It yields the protein CASSSAAGSSYNEQFF.

The V gene is TRBV5-1, the J gene TRBJ1-2; 8 bases map to TRBD1. Germline lookup yields CDR1 SGHRS and CDR2 YFSETQ. This CDR3 has 17 amino acids. Trimming removed 0 bases from V and 1 base from J; junction bases left unmatched: 8. The chain's CDR3 is CASSLAQGARRNYGYTF. CDR3 DNA sequence: TGCGCCAGCAGCTTGGCCCAGGGGGCCCGTCGTAACTATGGCTACACCTTC.

The V gene is TRBV5-4, the J gene TRBJ2-2, with D unresolved. The CDR3 totals 14 residues. V lost 0 bases to trimming and J lost 5 bases, with 8 bases between them. CDR1 and CDR2 (germline): SGHNT, YYREEE (reference sequence). The CDR3 loop is CASSLAARTGELFF. CDR3 coding DNA: TGTGCCAGCAGCTTGGCGGCAAGGACCGGGGAGCTGTTTTTT.